The entry below describes one TCR beta chain. The antigen is not known. Profiling relied on immunoSEQ multiplex PCR, and the TCRdb table lists in-frame clones only, not all of them. The data show 150,000 to 200,000 clones, 80% to 90% seen once. CDR1 is MGHRA and CDR2 is YSYEKL in the germline V gene. The CDR3 extends over 15 amino acids. The J segment lost 5 bases and the V segment lost 6 bases, leaving 2 bases of the junction unmatched. This sample was taken from a study of T cell responses to AZD1222 COVID-19 vaccine. Findings and limits, study-wide: Repertoires were obtained only post-peak T cell response.

The V gene is TRBV4-1, the J gene TRBJ2-3; the match to TRBD2 covers 16 bases. The receptor was isolated from an adult in good health. The sample here was peripheral blood, taken on day 0 of MenACWY control vaccination. CDR3 loop: CASRGTSGGVDTQYF. CDR3 nucleotides: TGCGCCAGCAGGGGGACTAGCGGGGGGGTAGATACGCAGTATTTT.